Listed below are T cell receptor beta chains from one sample, sequenced in a study of cytomegalovirus exposure and HLA in healthy donors. The method was immunoSEQ multiplex PCR; TCRdb's version includes in-frame clones alone and lacks a portion of them. The table records 90,000 to 120,000 clones, roughly 87% of them present only once. Specimen: PBMCs. All receptors derive from a man in his thirties or forties in good health and CMV-seropositive. Both conserved end residues are part of each CDR3. The D gene is left open where the match is weak. Expanded clones get a size class; other rows say once, few or many, or leave the size out.

j_call d_call v_call clone_size cdr3_nt cdr3_aa
TRBJ1-1 . TRBV10-3 . TGTGCCATCAGTGGGTGGGGCCTGAACACTGAAGCTTTCTTT CAISGWGLNTEAFF
TRBJ1-5 . TRBV4-1 . TGCGCCAGCAGCCGAGCTCAGGTGGGTTCTATGGGCAATCAGCCCCAGCATTTT CASSRAQVGSMGNQPQHF
TRBJ2-5 . TRBV10-2 . TGCGCCGCCTCCGGGACCCAGTACTTC CAASGTQYF
TRBJ2-7 TRBD1 TRBV2 . TGTGCCAGCAGACGGACAGGGGTGAATTACGAGCAGTACTTC CASRRTGVNYEQYF
TRBJ1-5 . TRBV6-7 . TGTGCCAGCGGCGGTGATCAGCCCCAGCATTTT CASGGDQPQHF
TRBJ1-1 . TRBV19 few TGTGCCAGTAGTATTCGAGGGGGGAACACTGAAGCTTTCTTT CASSIRGGNTEAFF
TRBJ2-1 TRBD2 TRBV6-7 . TGTGCCAGCCTTAGGGCTAGCGGCCATGAGCAGTTCTTC CASLRASGHEQFF
TRBJ2-2 . TRBV27 . TGTGCCAGCTACAGGGCCAACACCGGGGAGCTGTTTTTT CASYRANTGELFF
TRBJ2-4 . TRBV7-9 once TGTGCCAGCAGCCTCCGGGACGGGGGAAACATTCAGTACTTC CASSLRDGGNIQYF
TRBJ1-3 TRBD1 TRBV7-9 . TGTGCCAGCAGCCCGCGGGACAGGGGGATAGGAAACACCATATATTTT CASSPRDRGIGNTIYF
TRBJ1-4 TRBD1 TRBV7-8 . TGTGCCAGCAGCAAAAGACAGGGGTTGGATGAAAAACTGTTTTTT CASSKRQGLDEKLFF
TRBJ1-2 TRBD1 TRBV10-3 . TGTGCCATCAGTGCCGTTGGGGGACAGTCGAGTGGCTACACCTTC CAISAVGGQSSGYTF
TRBJ1-1 TRBD1 TRBV7-3 . TGTGCCAGCAGCTTAGCCCAGCCGGGACAGGGGAACACTGAAGCTTTCTTT CASSLAQPGQGNTEAFF
TRBJ2-1 TRBD1 TRBV19 . TGTGCCAGTAGTGCGGACAGGGTCGTCGGCAATGAGCAGTTCTTC CASSADRVVGNEQFF
TRBJ2-2 TRBD2 TRBV15 . TGTGCCACCAGCAGAGATCCCCCTAGCGGGGGGCACGGGGAGCTGTTTTTT CATSRDPPSGGHGELFF
TRBJ1-4 TRBD1 TRBV5-1 . TGCGCCAGCAGCTTTCAGGGGGCAAAAGAAAAACTGTTTTTT CASSFQGAKEKLFF
TRBJ1-2 TRBD1 TRBV5-1 once TGCGCCAGCAGCTTGGGGGACAGGGGTCGTAATTATGGCTACACCTTC CASSLGDRGRNYGYTF
TRBJ2-3 . TRBV21-1 . TGTGCCAGCAGCGAACGGACTAGCGGGGGATACACAGATACGCAGTATTTT CASSERTSGGYTDTQYF
TRBJ1-2 . TRBV29-1 . TGCAGCGTTGGACAGCGGGGCTATGGCTACACCTTC CSVGQRGYGYTF
TRBJ2-3 TRBD2 TRBV2 . TGTGCCAGCAGTGAGCGGGGGGGTAGGACAGATACGCAGTATTTT CASSERGGRTDTQYF
TRBJ2-3 TRBD2 TRBV4-1 . TGCGCCAGCAGCCAAGATTTACTAGCGGCAGATACGCAGTATTTT CASSQDLLAADTQYF
TRBJ1-3 TRBD1 TRBV9 . TGTGCCAGCAGCGCCGGGACAGCTACCTCCTCTGGAAACACCATATATTTT CASSAGTATSSGNTIYF
TRBJ2-4 TRBD1 TRBV7-6 . TGTGCCAGCAGCTCAAGGGCCGGACAGGGGGGAACCAAAAACAGTCAGTACTTC CASSSRAGQGGTKNSQYF
TRBJ2-2 TRBD1 TRBV9 . TGTGCCAGCAGCGTAGGGACAGGTGCCACCGGGGAGCTGTTTTTT CASSVGTGATGELFF
TRBJ2-3 . TRBV30 . TGTGCCTGGAGTGCCCCCTGGGGGAGGAGCGGCACAGATACGCAGTATTTT CAWSAPWGRSGTDTQYF
TRBJ2-1 . TRBV27 once TGTGCCAGTTCCGGGGTGCACAATGAGCAGTTCTTC CASSGVHNEQFF
TRBJ2-1 TRBD2 TRBV5-1 . TGCGCCAGCAGCTCGCTCGCTAGCGGGGGTAATGAGCAGTTCTTC CASSSLASGGNEQFF
TRBJ2-7 . TRBV5-5 . TGTGCCAGCAGCTTGTCGACGGGTACCTCCGGCGAGCAGTACTTC CASSLSTGTSGEQYF
TRBJ2-3 . TRBV5-6 few TGTGCCAGCAGCTTGGGAGGGGGGACTAACACAGATACGCAGTATTTT CASSLGGGTNTDTQYF
TRBJ2-5 . TRBV21-1 once TGTGCCCCCCGGCCCACAGGATTTGGCGAGACCCAGTACTTC CAPRPTGFGETQYF
TRBJ2-3 TRBD1 TRBV10-3 . TGTGCCGTTGGACAGGGGTCGACAGATACGCAGTATTTT CAVGQGSTDTQYF
TRBJ2-2 . TRBV7-8 . TGTGCCAGCAGCCGTAGCGGAGTAACGAACACCGGGGAGCTGTTTTTT CASSRSGVTNTGELFF
TRBJ1-5 . TRBV11-3 . TGTGCCACCAGGGCAGGGAGGTCGAGCAATCAGCCCCAGCATTTT CATRAGRSSNQPQHF
TRBJ2-5 . TRBV13 . TGTGCCTGCTCGTCGAACTACCCGGAGGAGACCCAGTACTTC CACSSNYPEETQYF
TRBJ2-7 . TRBV5-4 . TGTGCCAGCAGCTCAGTAGCAGGGGCCCACGAGCAGTACTTC CASSSVAGAHEQYF
TRBJ2-5 . TRBV4-1 . TGCGCCAGCAGCCCGCAAGACGGACAGACCAAAGAGACCCAGTACTTC CASSPQDGQTKETQYF
TRBJ2-7 . TRBV5-1 . TGCGCCAGCAGCTTGGGAGGCAGTTGGGAGCAGTACTTC CASSLGGSWEQYF
TRBJ1-1 . TRBV30 . TGTGCCTGGAGTGTACCCGGGGGGCGGTCAACTGAAGCTTTCTTT CAWSVPGGRSTEAFF
TRBJ1-4 TRBD1 TRBV19 . TGTGCCAGTAGTATAAAAGGACAGGTAGAGACAACTAATGAAAAACTGTTTTTT CASSIKGQVETTNEKLFF
TRBJ1-4 . TRBV9 few TGTGCCAGCAGCAGACAGGCGGAAAGTGAAAAACTGTTTTTT CASSRQAESEKLFF